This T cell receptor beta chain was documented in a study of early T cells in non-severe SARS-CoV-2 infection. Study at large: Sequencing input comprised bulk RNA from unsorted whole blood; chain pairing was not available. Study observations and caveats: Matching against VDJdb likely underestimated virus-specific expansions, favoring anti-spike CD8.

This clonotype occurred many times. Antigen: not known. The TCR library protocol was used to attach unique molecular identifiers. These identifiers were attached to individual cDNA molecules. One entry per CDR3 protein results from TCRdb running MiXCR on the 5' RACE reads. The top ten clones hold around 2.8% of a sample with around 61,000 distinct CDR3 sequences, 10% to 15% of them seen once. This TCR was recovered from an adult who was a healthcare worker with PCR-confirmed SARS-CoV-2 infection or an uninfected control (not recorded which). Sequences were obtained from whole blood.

CDR3 protein: CASSPPRTATSSYEQYF. DNA of the CDR3: TGTGCCAGCTCACCCCCGAGGACAGCAACCAGCTCCTACGAGCAGTACTTC. This chain joins TRBV18 and TRBJ2-7; tentative D call: TRBD1 (6 bases). Deletions cut 3 bases from V and 0 bases from J, with 18 bases between. The CDR3 totals 17 residues. CDR1 KGHSH and CDR2 LQKENI come from the germline V gene.